The 26 T cell receptor beta chains presented below share a single source sample, sequenced in a study of Tregs in tolerant kidney transplant recipients. TCRdb's copy holds only in-frame clones and misses some; the assay was immunoSEQ multiplex PCR. Counted here are approximately 65,000 clones, roughly 89% occurring once; the ten biggest clones make up approximately 4%. Sample: CD4+ T cells from blood. Every receptor here comes from a human donor in good health.

The V call is TRBV14, the J call TRBJ2-1; 8 nucleotides match TRBD2. V shed 2 bases and J 9 bases; nucleotides not matched to a gene: 9. The CDR3 loop spans 15 amino acids. CDR1 is SGHDN, CDR2 FVKESK, per germline. The CDR3 protein is CASSQLSGVLAEQFF. The CDR3 nucleotides read TGTGCCAGCAGCCAACTTAGCGGGGTTTTGGCTGAGCAGTTCTTC.

In DNA form, the CDR3 reads TGTGCCAGCTCACCGACAAGGAGCTCCTACAATGAGCAGTTCTTC. It yields the protein CASSPTRSSYNEQFF. The genes are TRBV18 and TRBJ2-1; D gene uncertain. Trimming pared 3 bases from V and 0 bases from J, leaving 9 bases between. This CDR3 spans 15 amino acids. The germline CDR1 and CDR2 sequences are KGHSH and LQKENI.

This rearrangement joins TRBV5-6 to TRBJ2-7, with D possibly matching TRBD2 (5 bases). V lost 2 bases to trimming and J lost 3 bases, with 9 bases between them. The length of the CDR3 is 13 residues. Germline CDR1 is SGHDT and CDR2 is YYEEEE. CDR3 amino acids: CASSFGLDYEQYF. The CDR3 DNA sequence: TGTGCCAGCAGCTTTGGACTTGACTACGAGCAGTACTTC. Combining the CDR3 with reference TRBV5-6 and TRBJ2-7 gives the whole variable domain DAGVTQSPTHLIKTRGQQVTLRCSPKSGHDTVSWYQQALGQGPQFIFQYYEEEERQRGNFPDRFSGHQFPNYSSELNVNALLLGDSALYLCASSFGLDYEQYFGPGTRLTVT.

The CDR3 reads CASSYPDTGNTIYF. The CDR3 region has the DNA TGTGCCAGCAGTTACCCGGACACTGGAAACACCATATATTTT. The chain couples TRBV6-6 to TRBJ1-3, with D maybe TRBD1 (5 bases). Germline CDR1 reads MNHNY; CDR2 reads SVGAGI (reference sequence). V was shortened by 2 bases and J by 2 bases, with 7 bases between the two germline ends. This CDR3 has 14 amino acids.

The V call is TRBV7-9, the J call TRBJ1-2; no definite D call. The ends were cut back, 3 bases at V and 3 bases at J, with 11 bases in the middle. In germline, CDR1 is SEHNR, CDR2 FQNEAQ (reference sequence). CDR3 size: 14 residues. The CDR3 DNA is TGTGCCAGCAGCTTTAGGGAAACGGACTATGGCTACACCTTC. Protein: CASSFRETDYGYTF.

This chain connects TRBV25-1 to TRBJ2-5, with D hard to call. The CDR3 is 12 residues long. Deletions cut 3 bases from V and 5 bases from J, with 7 bases between. CDR1 and CDR2 from the germline V gene are MGHDK and SYGVNS. CDR3 in amino acids: CASSETVETQYF. CDR3 bases: TGTGCCAGCAGTGAGACGGTCGAGACCCAGTACTTC.

The CDR3, as DNA: TGTGCCAGGCGGACTAGCGGCACAGATACGCAGTATTTT. Encoded protein: CARRTSGTDTQYF. This chain connects TRBV7-7 to TRBJ2-3; 9 positions agree with TRBD2. The trim removed 9 bases at V and 1 base at J, leaving 2 bases unmatched. CDR3 length equals 13 residues. CDR1 and CDR2 (germline): SSHAT, FNYEAQ (reference sequence).

V usage is TRBV7-3 and J usage is TRBJ2-7; D is possibly TRBD2 (5 bases). V lost 2 bases and J lost 3, with 11 bases in between. CDR3 length equals 14 residues. Germline V gene lookup returns CDR1 SGHTA and CDR2 FQGTGA. The CDR3 is CASSLGLDGYEQYF. The CDR3 DNA reads TGTGCCAGCAGCTTAGGACTTGACGGCTACGAGCAGTACTTC.

The V gene is TRBV15, the J gene TRBJ2-7; D unclear. CDR1 and CDR2 (germline): LNHNV, YYDKDF (reference sequence). V gave up 0 bases and J gave up 0 bases, with 18 bases separating them. The CDR3 has 18 residues. CDR3 nucleotides: TGTGCCACCAGCAGAGATACTCGTAAATTGGGCAGCTCCTACGAGCAGTACTTC. Amino acid sequence: CATSRDTRKLGSSYEQYF. Complete variable domain (other parts from reference TRBV15 and TRBJ2-7): DAMVIQNPRYQVTQFGKPVTLSCSQTLNHNVMYWYQQKSSQAPKLLFHYYDKDFNNEADTPDNFQSRRPNTSFCFLDIRSPGLGDTAMYLCATSRDTRKLGSSYEQYFGPGTRLTVT.

This chain joins TRBV19 and TRBJ1-1; 11 bases align to TRBD1. This CDR3 comprises 16 residues. The V gene end was trimmed by 7 bases and the J gene end by 4 bases; junction bases not matched to a gene: 11. Germline values: CDR1 LNHDA, CDR2 SQIVND (reference sequence). In DNA, the CDR3 is TGTGCCAGTACGGGGCGGGACAGGGGGTATGGCACTGAAGCTTTCTTT. Translating gives CASTGRDRGYGTEAFF.

The DNA for the CDR3 is TGCAGTGCTAGGACTGGAGATACGCAGTATTTT. Protein: CSARTGDTQYF. The gene calls are TRBV20-1 and TRBJ2-3; no clear D gene. Germline values: CDR1 DFQATT, CDR2 SNEGSKA (reference sequence). This CDR3 spans 11 amino acids. Trimming shortened V by 3 bases and J by 5 bases, and 6 bases separated the two germline ends.

The CDR3 reads CASSPGVGEAWDTQYF. CDR3 DNA: TGTGCCAGCAGCCCGGGCGTGGGAGAGGCGTGGGATACGCAGTATTTT. This chain links TRBV14 with TRBJ2-3, with D possibly TRBD2 on 5 matching bases. Germline loops: CDR1 SGHDN, CDR2 FVKESK. The CDR3 runs to 16 residues. Trimming took off 4 bases at V and 6 bases at J, with 20 bases between the two ends.

This chain uses TRBV5-4 with TRBJ2-2; 8 nucleotides agree with TRBD1. Losses at the gene ends were 0 bases for V and 4 bases for J; bases not matched to a gene: 8. From germline, CDR1 is SGHNT and CDR2 YYREEE (reference sequence). The CDR3 is 17 residues long. In DNA, the CDR3 is TGTGCCAGCAGCTTGGGCAGGGGGCCAGCTATCACCGGGGAGCTGTTTTTT. Protein: CASSLGRGPAITGELFF. The whole variable domain, remainder taken from reference TRBV5-4 and TRBJ2-2, is ETGVTQSPTHLIKTRGQQVTLRCSSQSGHNTVSWYQQALGQGPQFIFQYYREEENGRGNFPPRFSGLQFPNYSSELNVNALELDDSALYLCASSLGRGPAITGELFFGEGSRLTVL.

The V and J genes are TRBV10-3 and TRBJ1-1; 10 positions agree with TRBD1. The CDR3 extends over 13 amino acids. The germline CDR1 and CDR2 sequences are ENHRY and SYGVKD. With V trimmed by 5 bases and J by 6 bases, 3 bases remained unmatched. The CDR3 sequence is CAISRGTGAEAFF. The CDR3 nucleotides read TGTGCCATCAGTCGGGGGACAGGGGCTGAAGCTTTCTTT.

The CDR3 sequence is CAWSRWEGGEQFF. The CDR3 DNA reads TGTGCCTGGAGTCGGTGGGAGGGCGGTGAGCAGTTCTTC. The genes are TRBV30 and TRBJ2-1; TRBD2 agrees at 7 bases. Trimming at V came to 2 bases and at J to 9 bases, leaving 7 bases not matched to a gene. The CDR3 sequence is 13 residues long. Germline V gives CDR1 GTSNPN, CDR2 SVGIG (reference sequence).

The rearrangement uses TRBV5-1 and TRBJ2-3; 12 nucleotides align to TRBD2. CDR1 is SGHRS, CDR2 YFSETQ, per germline. With V trimmed by 0 bases and J by 0 bases, 5 bases remained unmatched. The CDR3 loop spans 18 amino acids. CDR3 DNA sequence: TGCGCCAGCAGCTTGGAACTAGCGGGGGGCCTTAGCACAGATACGCAGTATTTT. The encoded protein is CASSLELAGGLSTDTQYF.

This chain uses TRBV7-6 with TRBJ1-3; 10 bases are a match to TRBD1. The CDR3 runs 17 residues. The trim removed 1 base at V and 0 bases at J, leaving 3 bases unmatched. Germline V lookup: CDR1 SGHVS, CDR2 FNYEAQ. DNA of the CDR3: TGTGCCAGCAGCTTAGGGGGACAGGGGAGCTCTGGAAACACCATATATTTT. Protein: CASSLGGQGSSGNTIYF.

This chain connects TRBV27 to TRBJ2-6; tentative D call: TRBD2 (7 bases). CDR3 length equals 16 residues. Trimming removed 10 bases at V and 1 base at J, with 17 bases between. Germline V CDR1 and CDR2: MNHEY, SMNVEV (reference sequence). This CDR3 is CAIRRRGQSGANVLTF. CDR3 in DNA: TGTGCCATCCGGAGGCGGGGGCAGTCTGGGGCCAACGTCCTGACTTTC. Complete variable domain (other parts from reference TRBV27 and TRBJ2-6): EAQVTQNPRYLITVTGKKLTVTCSQNMNHEYMSWYRQDPGLGLRQIYYSMNVEVTDKGDVPEGYKVSRKEKRNFPLILESPSPNQTSLYFCAIRRRGQSGANVLTFGAGSRLTVL.

V is TRBV4-3 and J is TRBJ2-3; D not resolved. CDR1 LGHNA and CDR2 YSLEER come from the germline V gene. This CDR3 is 15 amino acids long. The ends were cut back, 1 base at V and 2 bases at J, with 10 bases in the middle. This CDR3 is CASSQARAPTDTQYF. Here the CDR3 DNA reads TGCGCCAGCAGCCAAGCAAGAGCACCCACAGATACGCAGTATTTT.

CDR3 residues: CASSERTGSLDSYEQYF. DNA for the CDR3: TGTGCCAGCAGTGAAAGGACAGGGAGTCTTGACAGCTACGAGCAGTACTTC. The rearrangement links TRBV6-1 to TRBJ2-7; 8 nucleotides agree with TRBD1. Germline CDR1 is MNHNS and CDR2 is SASEGT. V lost 2 bases and J lost 3; bases outside the gene matches: 12. The CDR3 runs to 17 residues.

The gene calls are TRBV7-8 and TRBJ1-5; TRBD1 is a possible D gene (6 bases). Germline CDR1 reads SGHVS; CDR2 reads FQNEAQ. The CDR3 has 17 residues. V gave up 5 bases and J gave up 3 bases, with 20 bases separating them. In nucleotides, the CDR3 is TGTGCCAGCAGCCCATTGGGGGCAGGGAGCCTCAATCAGCCCCAGCATTTT. Its protein product is CASSPLGAGSLNQPQHF. The variable domain in full, with the rest retrieved from reference TRBV7-8 and TRBJ1-5, is GAGVSQSPRYKVAKRGQDVALRCDPISGHVSLFWYQQALGQGPEFLTYFQNEAQLDKSGLPSDRFFAERPEGSVSTLKIQRTQQEDSAVYLCASSPLGAGSLNQPQHFGDGTRLSIL.

This clone was picked up one time. The J gene is TRBJ2-5, the V gene TRBV5-1; TRBD1 aligns across 10 bases. In germline, CDR1 is SGHRS, CDR2 YFSETQ. Unmatched junction bases numbered 5, after V lost 4 bases and J lost 5 bases. The CDR3 is made up of 14 amino acids. DNA for the CDR3: TGCGCCAGCAGCCCGGGACAGGGGACGGAGACCCAGTACTTC. Amino acid sequence: CASSPGQGTETQYF.

The V gene is TRBV9, the J gene TRBJ2-3; a possible D gene is TRBD1 (6 bases). V shed 4 bases and J shed 11 bases, with 20 bases lying between them. Germline assignment: CDR1 SGDLS and CDR2 YYNGEE. The CDR3 extends over 14 amino acids. The chain's CDR3 is CASSPLSAQGGQYF. Here the CDR3 DNA reads TGTGCCAGCAGCCCCCTCAGCGCCCAAGGGGGGCAGTATTTT.

This clone was counted between two and nine times. The V call is TRBV2, the J call TRBJ2-2; 9 nucleotides align to TRBD1. The germline V gene encodes CDR1 SNHLY and CDR2 FYNNEI. Unmatched junction bases numbered 7, after V lost 4 bases and J lost 7 bases. The CDR3 totals 15 residues. DNA for the CDR3: TGTGCCAGCAGTGGTCGGGACAGGGTTATCGGGGAGCTGTTTTTT. Translated, it gives CASSGRDRVIGELFF.

Here the CDR3 reads CAILDRVQETQYF. CDR3 nucleotides: TGTGCCATATTGGACAGGGTCCAAGAGACCCAGTACTTC. The gene calls are TRBV6-1 and TRBJ2-5; 8 bases are a match to TRBD1. The CDR3 has 13 residues. V shed 10 bases, J shed 1 base, and the junction held 5 bases outside the gene matches. Germline CDR1 reads MNHNS; CDR2 reads SASEGT.

This chain connects TRBV6-1 to TRBJ2-7; D is ambiguous. The ends were cut back, 2 bases at V and 4 bases at J, with 6 bases in the middle. CDR3 length: 12 amino acids. Looked up from germline, CDR1 is MNHNS and CDR2 is SASEGT. The CDR3 coding sequence is TGTGCCAGCAGTGAATGGCGATACGAGCAGTACTTC. It codes for CASSEWRYEQYF.